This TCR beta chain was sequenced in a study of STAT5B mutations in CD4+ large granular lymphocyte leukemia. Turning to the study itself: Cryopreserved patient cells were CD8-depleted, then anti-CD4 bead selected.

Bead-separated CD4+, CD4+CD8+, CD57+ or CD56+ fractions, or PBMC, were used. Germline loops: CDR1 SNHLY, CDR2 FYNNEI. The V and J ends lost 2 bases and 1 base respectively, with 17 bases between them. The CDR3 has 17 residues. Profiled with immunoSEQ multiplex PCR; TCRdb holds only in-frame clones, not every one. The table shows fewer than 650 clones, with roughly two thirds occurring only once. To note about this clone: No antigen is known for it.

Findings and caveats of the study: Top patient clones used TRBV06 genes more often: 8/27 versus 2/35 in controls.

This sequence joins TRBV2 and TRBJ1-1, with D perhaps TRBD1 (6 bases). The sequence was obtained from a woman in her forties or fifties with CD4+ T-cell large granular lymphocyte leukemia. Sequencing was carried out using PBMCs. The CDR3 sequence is CASSEKKAGAANTEAFF. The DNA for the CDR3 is TGTGCCAGCAGTGAAAAGAAAGCAGGGGCTGCGAACACTGAAGCTTTCTTT.